Sequencing of this TCR beta chain was carried out in a study of T-cell memory formation after mild COVID-19. In this sample, this clonotype turned up a few times. Antigen: not known. The CDR3 is made up of 14 amino acids. Germline V gene sequence: CDR1 SGHRS, CDR2 YFSETQ. With 4 bases removed from V and 0 bases from J, the gap between germline ends came to 10 bases. TCRdb re-analysed the 5' RACE reads in MiXCR, keeping a single row per CDR3 protein. The sample consists of around 320,000 distinct CDR3 sequences, 28% of them appearing once. General study points: Proof of SARS-CoV-2 specificity was absent for the second-wave clones that crested on day 37. Shrinking CD4+ clones resided mostly in CM and EM, and CD8+ ones in EMRA. Contracting clones, day 15 to 85, had balanced CD4/CD8, and later expanders favored CD4+.

The sequenced material came from PBMCs or a T cell subset sorted from them (not recorded which). The chain employs TRBV5-1 and TRBJ2-5, with a tentative D call TRBD1 (6 bases). This TCR was sampled from an adult woman who had mild COVID-19 (a few samples of this study predate the infection). Cell type and time point are not known. Written as DNA, the CDR3 is TGCGCCAGCAGCCCGGGGACAAACCAAGAGACCCAGTACTTC. It codes for CASSPGTNQETQYF. The full variable domain, in which reference TRBV5-1 and TRBJ2-5 provide the parts outside the CDR3, is KAGVTQTPRYLIKTRGQQVTLSCSPISGHRSVSWYQQTPGQGLQFLFEYFSETQRNKGNFPGRFSGRQFSNSRSEMNVSTLELGDSALYLCASSPGTNQETQYFGPGTRLLVL.